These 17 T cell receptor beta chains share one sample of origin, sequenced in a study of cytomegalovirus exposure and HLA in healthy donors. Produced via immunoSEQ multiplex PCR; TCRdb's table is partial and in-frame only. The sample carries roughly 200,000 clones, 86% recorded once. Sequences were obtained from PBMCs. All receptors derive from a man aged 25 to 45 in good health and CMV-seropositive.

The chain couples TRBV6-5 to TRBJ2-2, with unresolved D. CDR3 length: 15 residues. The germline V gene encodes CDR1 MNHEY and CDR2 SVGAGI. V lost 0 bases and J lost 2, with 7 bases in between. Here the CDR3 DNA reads TGTGCCAGCAGTTACTCCTGGCCTAACACCGGGGAGCTGTTTTTT. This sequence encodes CASSYSWPNTGELFF.

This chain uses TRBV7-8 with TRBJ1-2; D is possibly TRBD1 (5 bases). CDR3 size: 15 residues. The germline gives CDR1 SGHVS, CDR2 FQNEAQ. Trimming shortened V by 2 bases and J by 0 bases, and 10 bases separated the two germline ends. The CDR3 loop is CASSLSTVANYGYTF. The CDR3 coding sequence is TGTGCCAGCAGCTTATCGACAGTAGCTAACTATGGCTACACCTTC. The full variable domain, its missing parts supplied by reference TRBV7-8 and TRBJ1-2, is GAGVSQSPRYKVAKRGQDVALRCDPISGHVSLFWYQQALGQGPEFLTYFQNEAQLDKSGLPSDRFFAERPEGSVSTLKIQRTQQEDSAVYLCASSLSTVANYGYTFGSGTRLTVV.

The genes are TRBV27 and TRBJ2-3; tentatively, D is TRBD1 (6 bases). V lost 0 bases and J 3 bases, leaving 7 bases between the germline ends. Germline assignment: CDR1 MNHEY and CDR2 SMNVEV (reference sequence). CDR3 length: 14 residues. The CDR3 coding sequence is TGTGCCAGCAGTTTATCGACAGGAACAGATACGCAGTATTTT. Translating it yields CASSLSTGTDTQYF.

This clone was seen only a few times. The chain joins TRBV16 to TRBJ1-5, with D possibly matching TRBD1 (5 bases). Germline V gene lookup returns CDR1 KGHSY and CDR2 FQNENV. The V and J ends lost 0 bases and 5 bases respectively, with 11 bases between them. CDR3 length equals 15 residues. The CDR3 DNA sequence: TGTGCCAGCAGCCAATCTGGGGGTGCAGATCAGCCCCAGCATTTT. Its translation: CASSQSGGADQPQHF.

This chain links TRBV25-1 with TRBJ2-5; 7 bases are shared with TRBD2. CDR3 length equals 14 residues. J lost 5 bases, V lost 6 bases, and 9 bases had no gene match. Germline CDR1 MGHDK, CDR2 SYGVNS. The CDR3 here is CASRDLGEGETQYF. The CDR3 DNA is TGTGCCAGCAGAGACTTGGGGGAGGGGGAGACCCAGTACTTC. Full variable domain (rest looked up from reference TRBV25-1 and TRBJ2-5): EADIYQTPRYLVIGTGKKITLECSQTMGHDKMYWYQQDPGMELHLIHYSYGVNSTEKGDLSSESTVSRIRTEHFPLTLESARPSHTSQYLCASRDLGEGETQYFGPGTRLLVL.

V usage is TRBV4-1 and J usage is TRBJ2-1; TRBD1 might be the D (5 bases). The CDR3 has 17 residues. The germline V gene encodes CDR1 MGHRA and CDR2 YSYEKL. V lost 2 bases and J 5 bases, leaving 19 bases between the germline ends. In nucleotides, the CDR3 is TGCGCCAGCAGCCAACAACAGGCTTTTGGGGTAAACAATGAGCAGTTCTTC. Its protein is CASSQQQAFGVNNEQFF.

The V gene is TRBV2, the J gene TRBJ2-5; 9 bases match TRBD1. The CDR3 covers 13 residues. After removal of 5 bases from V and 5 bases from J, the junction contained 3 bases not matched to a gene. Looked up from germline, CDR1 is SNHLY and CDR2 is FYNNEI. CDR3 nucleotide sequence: TGTGCCAGCAGTACGGGACAGGGTGAGACCCAGTACTTC. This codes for CASSTGQGETQYF.

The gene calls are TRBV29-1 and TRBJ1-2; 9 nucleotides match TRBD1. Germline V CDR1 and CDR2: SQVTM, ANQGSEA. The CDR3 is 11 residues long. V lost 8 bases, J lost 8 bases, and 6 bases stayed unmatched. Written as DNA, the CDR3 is TGCAGCTCGGGACAGGGTGAGGGCTACACCTTC. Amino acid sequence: CSSGQGEGYTF.

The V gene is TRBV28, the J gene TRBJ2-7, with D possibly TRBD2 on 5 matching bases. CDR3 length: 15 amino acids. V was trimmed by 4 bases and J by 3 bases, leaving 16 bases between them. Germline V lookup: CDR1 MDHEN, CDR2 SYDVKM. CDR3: CASSSVGDGRYEQYF. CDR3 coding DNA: TGTGCCAGCAGTTCGGTGGGAGACGGGCGCTACGAGCAGTACTTC. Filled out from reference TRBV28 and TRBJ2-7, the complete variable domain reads DVKVTQSSRYLVKRTGEKVFLECVQDMDHENMFWYRQDPGLGLRLIYFSYDVKMKEKGDIPEGYSVSREKKERFSLILESASTNQTSMYLCASSSVGDGRYEQYFGPGTRLTVT.

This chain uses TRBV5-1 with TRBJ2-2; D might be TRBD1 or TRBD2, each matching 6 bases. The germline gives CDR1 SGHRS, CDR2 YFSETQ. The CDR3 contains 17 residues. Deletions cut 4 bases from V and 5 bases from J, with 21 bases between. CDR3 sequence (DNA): TGCGCCAGCAGCCCCAAACCGGGTGGGGGGCAGACCGGGGAGCTGTTTTTT. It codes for CASSPKPGGGQTGELFF.

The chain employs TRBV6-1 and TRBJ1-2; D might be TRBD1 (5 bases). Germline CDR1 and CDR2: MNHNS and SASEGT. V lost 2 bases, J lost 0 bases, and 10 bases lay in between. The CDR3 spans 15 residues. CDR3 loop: CASSERGEANYGYTF. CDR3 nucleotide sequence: TGTGCCAGCAGTGAACGGGGGGAGGCTAACTATGGCTACACCTTC.

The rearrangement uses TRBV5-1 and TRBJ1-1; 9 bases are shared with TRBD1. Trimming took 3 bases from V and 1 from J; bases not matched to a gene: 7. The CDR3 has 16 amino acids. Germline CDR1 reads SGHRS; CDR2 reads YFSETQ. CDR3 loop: CASSYHRGRENTEAFF. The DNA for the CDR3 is TGCGCCAGCAGCTACCACAGGGGGCGGGAGAACACTGAAGCTTTCTTT.

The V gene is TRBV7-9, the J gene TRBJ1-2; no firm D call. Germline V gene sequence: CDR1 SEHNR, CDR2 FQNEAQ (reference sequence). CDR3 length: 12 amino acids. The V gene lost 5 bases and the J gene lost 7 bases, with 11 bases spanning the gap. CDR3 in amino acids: CASSPVSSGYTF. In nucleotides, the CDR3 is TGTGCCAGCAGCCCAGTTTCGAGTGGCTACACCTTC.

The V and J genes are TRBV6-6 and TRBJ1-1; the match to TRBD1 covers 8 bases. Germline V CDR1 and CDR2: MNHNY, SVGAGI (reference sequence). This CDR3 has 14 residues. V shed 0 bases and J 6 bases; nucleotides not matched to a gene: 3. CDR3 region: CASSYSDRGAEAFF. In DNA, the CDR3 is TGTGCCAGCAGTTACTCTGACAGGGGAGCTGAAGCTTTCTTT.

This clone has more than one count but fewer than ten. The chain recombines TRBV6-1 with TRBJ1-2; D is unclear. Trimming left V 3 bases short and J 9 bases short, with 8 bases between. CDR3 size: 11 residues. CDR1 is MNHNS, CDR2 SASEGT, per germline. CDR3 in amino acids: CASSEVHRYTF. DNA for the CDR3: TGTGCCAGCAGTGAGGTTCACCGCTACACCTTC.

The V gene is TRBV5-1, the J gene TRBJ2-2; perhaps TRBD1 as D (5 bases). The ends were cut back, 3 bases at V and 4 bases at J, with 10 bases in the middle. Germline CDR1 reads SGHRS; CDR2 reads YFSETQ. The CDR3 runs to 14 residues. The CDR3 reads CASSSWGSTGELFF. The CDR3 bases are TGCGCCAGCAGCTCATGGGGCAGCACCGGGGAGCTGTTTTTT. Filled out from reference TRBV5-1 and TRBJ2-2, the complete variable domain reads KAGVTQTPRYLIKTRGQQVTLSCSPISGHRSVSWYQQTPGQGLQFLFEYFSETQRNKGNFPGRFSGRQFSNSRSEMNVSTLELGDSALYLCASSSWGSTGELFFGEGSRLTVL.

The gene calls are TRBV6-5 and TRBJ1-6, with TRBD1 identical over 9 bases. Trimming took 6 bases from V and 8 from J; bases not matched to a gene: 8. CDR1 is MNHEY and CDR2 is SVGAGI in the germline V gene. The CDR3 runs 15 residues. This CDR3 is CASSRGQGGDSPLHF. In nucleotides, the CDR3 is TGTGCCAGCAGCCGGGGACAGGGAGGGGATTCACCCCTCCACTTT.